The sequence of this T cell receptor beta chain was determined in a study of T-cell memory formation after mild COVID-19. Overall study context: TCR clusters were mostly donor specific.

Comment on this clonotype: Its antigen remains unknown.

Amplification by 5'RACE using constant-segment primers produced TCR alpha and TCR beta cDNA libraries that carried sample barcodes and UMIs. TCRdb passed the 5' RACE reads through MiXCR, listing each CDR3 protein once. This sample has about 170,000 distinct CDR3 sequences, with over 10% found just once. Regarding the study as a whole: Among clones contracting day 15 to 85, CD4/CD8 was balanced, whereas later expanders leaned CD4+. Those CD4+ clones that contracted were mainly in CM and EM (CD8+ ones in EMRA).

The CDR3 has 15 residues. The V gene's germline CDR1 is SGHRS and CDR2 YFSETQ. Trimming cost V 0 bases and J 3 bases, with 12 bases left between them. The clonotype was recovered from a man aged 18-30 years who had mild COVID-19 (a few samples of this study predate the infection). Cell type and time point are not known. Sequenced material: PBMCs or a T cell subset sorted from them (not recorded which). This chain connects TRBV5-1 to TRBJ1-1; D unresolved. The DNA for the CDR3 is TGCGCCAGCAGCTTGGATGGCCCCTGGGACACTGAAGCTTTCTTT. Translation: CASSLDGPWDTEAFF.